The 18 T cell receptor beta chains below all came from one sample that was sequenced in a study of shared clonotypes between healthy human individuals. Sequenced by immunoSEQ multiplex PCR; TCRdb stores in-frame clones only, minus some. The sample holds roughly 2.5 million clones; 85% to 95% are singletons and the top ten take over 0.12%. Sequenced material: naive CD4+ T cells sorted from blood. Subset specified: CD45RA+ positively selected. All receptors derive from a man between 18 and 35 years old in good health.

The chain couples TRBV5-1 to TRBJ2-5, with 7 positions matching TRBD1. The CDR3 covers 14 residues. After removal of 0 bases from V and 5 bases from J, the junction contained 4 bases not matched to a gene. Germline-derived CDR1 and CDR2 are SGHRS and YFSETQ. In DNA form, the CDR3 reads TGCGCCAGCAGCTTGGACTACAGGGGTGAGACCCAGTACTTC. It codes for CASSLDYRGETQYF.

The chain recombines TRBV7-9 with TRBJ2-1; TRBD2 matches at 8 bases. The germline gives CDR1 SEHNR, CDR2 FQNEAQ (reference sequence). Unmatched junction bases numbered 15, after V lost 7 bases and J lost 10 bases. The CDR3 spans 15 residues. DNA for the CDR3: TGTGCCAGCATCCTGCTGCCTAGCGGGTCTAGGGAGCAGTTCTTC. Translated, it gives CASILLPSGSREQFF.

The chain combines TRBV28 with TRBJ1-5; TRBD1 matches at 9 bases. CDR1 MDHEN and CDR2 SYDVKM come from the germline V gene. The CDR3 covers 15 residues. V dropped 6 bases and J dropped 2; count of bases not matched to a gene: 5. The CDR3, as DNA: TGTGCCAGCAGAATGACAGGGGGAGGCAATCAGCCCCAGCATTTT. This translates into CASRMTGGGNQPQHF.

This clone has a single count. This chain links TRBV10-3 with TRBJ2-5, with 8 bases aligning to TRBD1. The junction had 10 bases not matched to a gene; V was cut back by 6 bases and J by 4 bases. CDR1 is ENHRY, CDR2 SYGVKD, per germline. The CDR3 extends over 15 amino acids. CDR3 sequence reads: CAIRTSGGSGETQYF. The CDR3 DNA reads as TGTGCCATCAGGACTTCAGGGGGCTCGGGAGAGACCCAGTACTTC.

This clone was recorded once. The chain recombines TRBV11-2 with TRBJ2-5, with 9 nucleotides matching TRBD1. In germline, CDR1 is SGHAT, CDR2 FQNNGV. V lost 1 base to trimming and J lost 4 bases; unmatched junction nucleotides: 7. This CDR3 region has 16 residues. The CDR3 DNA follows: TGTGCCAGCAGCTTAGGTCGGACAGGGGCGGGAGAGACCCAGTACTTC. It encodes CASSLGRTGAGETQYF.

The rearrangement joins TRBV6-1 to TRBJ2-5; 9 bases fit TRBD1. CDR3 length: 16 residues. Germline V gives CDR1 MNHNS, CDR2 SASEGT. V shed 2 bases and J 6 bases; nucleotides not matched to a gene: 10. The CDR3 spells CASSEWGTGLGKTQYF. The CDR3 bases are TGTGCCAGCAGTGAATGGGGGACAGGGCTAGGGAAGACCCAGTACTTC.

The CDR3 here is CASSLNRGNLEQPQHF. In DNA form, the CDR3 reads TGTGCCAGCAGCCTAAACAGGGGGAATCTCGAACAGCCCCAGCATTTT. The rearrangement joins TRBV2 to TRBJ1-5; TRBD1 aligns across 8 bases. This CDR3 comprises 16 residues. Germline V gene data show CDR1 as SNHLY and CDR2 as FYNNEI. The junction had 14 bases not matched to a gene; V was cut back by 6 bases and J by 7 bases.

The DNA for the CDR3 is TGTGCCAGCCAATCACCCGGGCAAAACATTCAGTACTTC. It translates to CASQSPGQNIQYF. The V gene is TRBV6-5, the J gene TRBJ2-4; D uncertain. The CDR3 consists of 13 residues. Trimming took off 8 bases at V and 5 bases at J, with 13 bases between the two ends. The germline gives CDR1 MNHEY, CDR2 SVGAGI.

The rearrangement joins TRBV9 to TRBJ1-6, with 7 positions matching TRBD1. The V segment lost 0 bases and the J segment 7 bases; nucleotides outside the gene matches: 16. This CDR3 region has 19 residues. Germline CDR1 is SGDLS and CDR2 is YYNGEE. CDR3 region: CASSVAPGGWDSTNSPLHF. CDR3 sequence (DNA): TGTGCCAGCAGCGTAGCCCCCGGTGGTTGGGACAGCACGAATTCACCCCTCCACTTT.

With regard to this clone: The germline gene is not matched at one end of the junction; a read error may be the cause. The same CDR3 arises from other DNA sequences in this sample as well. The chain carries TRBV18 and TRBJ1-2, with D uncertain. Germline-derived CDR1 and CDR2 are KGHSH and LQKENI. CDR3 size: 13 residues. CDR3 sequence (DNA): TGTGCCAGCTCTCCACAATCCAACTATGGCTACACCTTC. It is translated as CASSPQSNYGYTF.

V and J are TRBV5-5 and TRBJ2-6, with 9 bases lining up with TRBD1. Germline CDR1 reads SGHKS; CDR2 reads YYEKEE (reference sequence). CDR3 size: 16 residues. V lost 4 bases and J lost 1; bases outside the gene matches: 3. CDR3 nucleotide sequence: TGTGCCAGCAGCACCGGGACAGGGTCTGGGGCCAACGTCCTGACTTTC. Translation gives CASSTGTGSGANVLTF.

The rearrangement joins TRBV7-2 to TRBJ1-2; TRBD1 agrees at 7 bases. The CDR3 loop spans 16 amino acids. Germline CDR1 is SGHTA and CDR2 is FQGNSA. The junction had 7 bases not matched to a gene; V was cut back by 1 base and J by 2 bases. In nucleotides, the CDR3 is TGTGCCAGCAGCTTAGGGGTTCTACAGGGGAACTATGGCTACACCTTC. Protein: CASSLGVLQGNYGYTF. Combining the CDR3 with reference TRBV7-2 and TRBJ1-2 gives the whole variable domain GAGVSQSPSNKVTEKGKDVELRCDPISGHTALYWYRQSLGQGLEFLIYFQGNSAPDKSGLPSDRFSAERTGGSVSTLTIQRTQQEDSAVYLCASSLGVLQGNYGYTFGSGTRLTVV.

The chain joins TRBV14 to TRBJ1-2; 7 bases are a match to TRBD1. V shed 7 bases, J shed 3 bases, and the junction held 11 bases outside the gene matches. CDR1 and CDR2 from the germline V gene are SGHDN and FVKESK. The CDR3 runs to 15 residues. The DNA for the CDR3 is TGTGCCAGCATCTTAACCGGTCAGGGGGACTATGGCTACACCTTC. This codes for CASILTGQGDYGYTF. Using reference TRBV14 and TRBJ1-2 for the parts outside the CDR3, the full variable domain is EAGVTQFPSHSVIEKGQTVTLRCDPISGHDNLYWYRRVMGKEIKFLLHFVKESKQDESGMPNNRFLAERTGGTYSTLKVQPAELEDSGVYFCASILTGQGDYGYTFGSGTRLTVV.

J is TRBJ1-2 and V is TRBV9; D is unresolved. With 2 bases removed from V and 1 base from J, the gap between germline ends came to 9 bases. Per the germline V gene, CDR1 is SGDLS and CDR2 is YYNGEE. This CDR3 has 14 amino acids. The CDR3 loop is CASSVSKDNYGYTF. Written as DNA, the CDR3 is TGTGCCAGCAGCGTTTCCAAAGATAACTATGGCTACACCTTC.

The J gene is TRBJ1-2, the V gene TRBV5-4, with D possibly matching TRBD1 (5 bases). The germline V gene has CDR1 SGHNT and CDR2 YYREEE (reference sequence). Deletions cut 0 bases from V and 2 bases from J, with 17 bases between. CDR3 length equals 17 residues. The CDR3 DNA follows: TGTGCCAGCAGCTTGGATTGGGGCCGGGGGTCCAACTATGGCTACACCTTC. Translated: CASSLDWGRGSNYGYTF.

This chain joins TRBV4-1 and TRBJ1-3; 7 nucleotides line up with TRBD1. The germline gives CDR1 MGHRA, CDR2 YSYEKL. With 3 bases clipped from V and 4 bases from J, the junction kept 18 bases outside the gene matches. The CDR3 sequence is 19 residues long. In DNA, the CDR3 is TGCGCCAGCAGCCACGTCCTTCCCGGGACAGTCCGACGGGGAAACACCATATATTTT. Its protein product is CASSHVLPGTVRRGNTIYF.

The chain joins TRBV6-1 to TRBJ1-2; D unresolved. Trimming removed 2 bases at V and 3 bases at J, with 13 bases between. The germline V gene has CDR1 MNHNS and CDR2 SASEGT. The CDR3 spans 15 residues. The CDR3 protein is CASSESGSFDYGYTF. The CDR3 DNA follows: TGTGCCAGCAGTGAAAGCGGTTCTTTCGACTATGGCTACACCTTC.

This chain joins TRBV7-2 and TRBJ2-3; perhaps TRBD2 as D (5 bases). Trimming took off 4 bases at V and 2 bases at J, with 16 bases between the two ends. Germline V lookup: CDR1 SGHTA, CDR2 FQGNSA. The CDR3 length is 16 residues. In nucleotides, the CDR3 is TGTGCCAGCAGCTCGCCGACTAACCATTTCACAGATACGCAGTATTTT. Translated: CASSSPTNHFTDTQYF.